This T cell receptor (beta chain) was documented in a study of Tregs in tolerant kidney transplant recipients. The germline V gene encodes CDR1 MNHEY and CDR2 SMNVEV (reference sequence). Trimming removed 6 bases at V and 0 bases at J, with 6 bases between. The CDR3 contains 13 residues. Recipients received nonmyeloablative bone marrow transplants from related graft donors, with transient mixed chimerism. On this clone itself: The antigen is undetermined.

Using immunoSEQ multiplex PCR, the repertoire was profiled, and TCRdb retains in-frame clones only, with some absent. The data hold 65,000 or so clones, with about 90% observed a single time. Broader study findings: Validation in larger populations is needed because few patients were studied. Expanding Tregs on activated donor B cells appeared to best identify donor-specific TCRbeta clones. Some patients' samples used different primers over time, so nucleotide sequences weren't comparable. Tolerant patients' donor-specific Tregs expanded beyond overall Tregs, suggesting antigen-driven growth.

V usage is TRBV27 and J usage is TRBJ1-3, with no clear D. This sample comprised CD4+ T cells from blood (PBMCs), obtained 6 months after the transplant. This TCR derives from a human patient who received a combined kidney and bone marrow transplant. Some T cells may have originated in the graft donor. In DNA form, the CDR3 reads TGTGCCAGCAGCCCCGTCTCTGGAAACACCATATATTTT. This translates into CASSPVSGNTIYF.